This T cell receptor beta chain was obtained from a study of blood T cell repertoires in COVID-19. As for the study in general: Researchers got acute and convalescent COVID-19 samples from the United States, Italy and Spain. Sources were T cells, B-cell-depleted T cells, or PBMCs; the material itself was cDNA or gDNA.

Per the original methods: Amplification of reference gene primers provided the estimated nucleated cell counts. Data came from immunoSEQ multiplex PCR; TCRdb stores just in-frame clones and leaves some out. That table supplies the V and J calls and clone size; D and trimming were determined from the DNA. This table holds 50,000 to 80,000 clones, roughly 82% found once. V gave up 6 bases and J gave up 3 bases; unmatched junction bases: 8. This CDR3 contains 15 residues. Germline lookup yields CDR1 MNHEY and CDR2 SVGEGT. This sequence joins TRBV6-2 or TRBV6-3 and TRBJ1-3; 7 nucleotides align to TRBD1. Sequences were obtained from peripheral blood. This TCR came from a woman aged 55 to 70 with acute or convalescent COVID-19. CDR3 in DNA: TGTGCCAGCAGCCCAGCACAGGGGAATGGAAACACCATATATTTT. Amino acid sequence: CASSPAQGNGNTIYF.